The present T cell receptor beta chain was sequenced within a study of blood T cell repertoires in COVID-19. The V and J ends lost 1 base and 5 bases respectively, with 12 bases between them. The CDR3 is made up of 15 amino acids. Germline-derived CDR1 and CDR2 are SEHNR and FQNEAQ (reference sequence). This clone was seen only once. Assay used: immunoSEQ multiplex PCR; TCRdb lists only in-frame clones, some missing. The data contain a few hundred thousand clones, approximately 90% of them singletons. This receptor was identified in a woman between 40 and 50 years old who had recovered from COVID-19. The specimen was peripheral blood. The V call is TRBV7-9, the J call TRBJ2-1; D is undetermined. The CDR3 DNA follows: TGTGCCAGCAGCTTAGTGGTCCTCGCGGACAATGAGCAGTTCTTC. This gives the protein CASSLVVLADNEQFF.